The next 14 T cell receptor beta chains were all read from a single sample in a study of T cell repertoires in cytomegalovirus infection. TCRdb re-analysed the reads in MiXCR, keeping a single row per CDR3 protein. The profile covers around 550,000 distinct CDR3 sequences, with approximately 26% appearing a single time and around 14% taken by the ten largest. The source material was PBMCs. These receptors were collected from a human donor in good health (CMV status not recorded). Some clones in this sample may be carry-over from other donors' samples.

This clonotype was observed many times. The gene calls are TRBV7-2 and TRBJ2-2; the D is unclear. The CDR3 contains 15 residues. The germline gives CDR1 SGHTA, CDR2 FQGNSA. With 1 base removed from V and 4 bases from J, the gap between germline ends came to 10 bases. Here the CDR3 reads CASSLGGPRTGELFF. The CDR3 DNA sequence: TGTGCCAGCAGCTTAGGTGGACCACGCACCGGGGAGCTGTTTTTT.

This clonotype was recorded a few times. CDR3 coding DNA: TGCAGTGCTATTAGGACAGGGGCCTACAATGAGCAGTTCTTC. It codes for CSAIRTGAYNEQFF. V usage is TRBV20-1 and J usage is TRBJ2-1; 9 bases match TRBD1. The CDR3 length is 14 residues. V lost 4 bases, J lost 2 bases, and 3 bases stayed unmatched. Germline V gene sequence: CDR1 DFQATT, CDR2 SNEGSKA (reference sequence).

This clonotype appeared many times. The CDR3 bases are TGTGCCAGCACCGGGGCACCGGGACCCCCCTACGAGCAGTACTTC. Its protein product is CASTGAPGPPYEQYF. V and J are TRBV12-3 or TRBV12-4 and TRBJ2-7; the D call may be TRBD1 or TRBD2 (5 bases each). The V gene lost 7 bases and the J gene lost 2 bases, with 18 bases spanning the gap. The CDR3 has 15 amino acids.

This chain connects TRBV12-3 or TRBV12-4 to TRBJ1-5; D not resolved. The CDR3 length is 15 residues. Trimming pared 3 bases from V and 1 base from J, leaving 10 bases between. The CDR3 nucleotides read TGTGCCAGCAGTTTTTCCGGCCCCAGCAATCAGCCCCAGCATTTT. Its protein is CASSFSGPSNQPQHF.

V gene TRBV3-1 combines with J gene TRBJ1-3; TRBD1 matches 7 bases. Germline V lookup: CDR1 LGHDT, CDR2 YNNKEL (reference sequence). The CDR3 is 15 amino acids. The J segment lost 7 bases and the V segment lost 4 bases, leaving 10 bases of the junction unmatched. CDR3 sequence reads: CASSLTRQGWNTIYF. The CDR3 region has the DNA TGTGCCAGCAGCCTTACGCGACAGGGATGGAACACCATATATTTT.

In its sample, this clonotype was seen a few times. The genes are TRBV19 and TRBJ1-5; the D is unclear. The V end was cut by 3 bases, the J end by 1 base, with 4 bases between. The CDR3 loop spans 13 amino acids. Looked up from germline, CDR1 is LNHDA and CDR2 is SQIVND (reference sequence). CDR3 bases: TGTGCCAGTAGTATGGAAAGCAATCAGCCCCAGCATTTT. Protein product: CASSMESNQPQHF.

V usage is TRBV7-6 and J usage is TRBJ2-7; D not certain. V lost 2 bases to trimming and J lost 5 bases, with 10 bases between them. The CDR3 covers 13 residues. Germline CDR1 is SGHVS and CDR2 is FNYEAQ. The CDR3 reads CASSLTGIHEQYV. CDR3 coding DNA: TGTGCCAGCAGCTTAACGGGTATCCACGAGCAGTACGTC.

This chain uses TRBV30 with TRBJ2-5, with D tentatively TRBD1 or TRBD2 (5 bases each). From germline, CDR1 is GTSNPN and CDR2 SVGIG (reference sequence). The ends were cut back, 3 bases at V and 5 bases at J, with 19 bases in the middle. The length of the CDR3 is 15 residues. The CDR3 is CAWSGRDLGVETQYF. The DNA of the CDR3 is TGTGCCTGGAGCGGACGGGACCTTGGGGTGGAGACCCAGTACTTC.

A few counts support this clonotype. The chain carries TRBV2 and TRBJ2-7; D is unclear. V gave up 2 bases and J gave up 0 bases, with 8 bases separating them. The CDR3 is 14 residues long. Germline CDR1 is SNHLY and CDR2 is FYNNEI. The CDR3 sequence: CASSETVTSYEQYF. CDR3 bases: TGTGCCAGCAGTGAAACCGTAACCTCCTACGAGCAGTACTTC. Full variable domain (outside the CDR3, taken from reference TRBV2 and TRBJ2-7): EPEVTQTPSHQVTQMGQEVILRCVPISNHLYFYWYRQILGQKVEFLVSFYNNEISEKSEIFDDQFSVERPDGSNFTLKIRSTKLEDSAMYFCASSETVTSYEQYFGPGTRLTVT.

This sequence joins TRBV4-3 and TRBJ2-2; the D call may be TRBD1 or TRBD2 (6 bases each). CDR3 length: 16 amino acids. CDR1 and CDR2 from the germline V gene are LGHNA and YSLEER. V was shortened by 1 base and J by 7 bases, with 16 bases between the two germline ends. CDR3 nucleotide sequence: TGCGCCAGCAGCCAAGCCGGAGGGACACTGGTCGGGGAGCTGTTTTTT. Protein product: CASSQAGGTLVGELFF.

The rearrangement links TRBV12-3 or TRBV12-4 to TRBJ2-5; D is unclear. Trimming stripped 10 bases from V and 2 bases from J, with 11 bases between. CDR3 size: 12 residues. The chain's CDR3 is CATTPIQETQYF. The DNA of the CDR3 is TGTGCCACCACACCTATACAAGAGACCCAGTACTTC.

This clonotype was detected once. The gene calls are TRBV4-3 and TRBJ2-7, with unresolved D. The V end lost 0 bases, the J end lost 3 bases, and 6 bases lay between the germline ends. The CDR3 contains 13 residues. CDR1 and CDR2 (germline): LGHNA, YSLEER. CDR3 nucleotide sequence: TGCGCCAGCAGCCAAGAGAGCCACTACGAGCAGTACTTC. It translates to CASSQESHYEQYF.

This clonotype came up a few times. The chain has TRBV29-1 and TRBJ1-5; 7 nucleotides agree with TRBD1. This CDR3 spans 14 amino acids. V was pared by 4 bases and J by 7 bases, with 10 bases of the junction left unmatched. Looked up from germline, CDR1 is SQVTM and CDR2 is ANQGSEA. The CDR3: CSVVGQLLRQPQHF. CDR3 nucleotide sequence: TGCAGCGTTGTGGGACAGCTCCTTAGGCAGCCCCAGCATTTT.

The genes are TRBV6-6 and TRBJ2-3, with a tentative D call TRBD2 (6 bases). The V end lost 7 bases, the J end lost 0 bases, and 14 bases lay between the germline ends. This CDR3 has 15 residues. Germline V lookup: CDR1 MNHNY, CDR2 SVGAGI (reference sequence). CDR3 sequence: CASKKGGTSTDTQYF. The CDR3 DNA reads TGTGCCAGCAAAAAAGGCGGGACTAGCACAGATACGCAGTATTTT.